This TCR beta chain was observed in a study of cytotoxic CD8 clonotypes in ibrutinib-treated CLL (dated by TCRdb to the early 2020s). Regarding the complete study: The cohort included more than 14 treatment-naive and under 13 relapsed/refractory patients; roughly 17 were IGHV unmutated. On average, each sample yielded 255,043 productive templates and roughly 95,000 productive rearrangements. Cryopreserved peripheral blood mononuclear cells were obtained prior to treatment, at the time of response, and at either disease progression or sustained remission. Patients were still on ibrutinib when every remission and progressive disease sample was collected. Longitudinal samples were available for about 30% of the roughly 86 trial participants. Response samples were obtained after a median of approximately 12 months of treatment, with a range of roughly 6 to 36 months. Responses were partial in around 25 patients and complete in 2; after median approximately 66 months follow-up, about 15 stayed in remission and about twelve progressed. Broader findings and caveats from the paper: An increase in clonality was observed at ibrutinib response, with clonality remaining stable during sustained remission and falling back toward baseline at progression. Sampling times were not matched between patients in sustained remission and patients whose disease was progressing, and lymph node repertoires were not examined. Public clonotypes were rare and either shrank or stayed stable during treatment, and the rise in clonality at ibrutinib response reflected expansion of private clonotypes. At baseline, clonality was higher than in age-matched healthy donors and showed a strong correlation with circulating CD8+ T-cell counts.

This clone was detected only a few times. Which antigen it targets is not known. No base quality information exists; no much larger clone differs at one position. Roughly 2 micrograms of genomic DNA were extracted from cryopreserved PBMCs for TCR beta library preparation. High-throughput TCR beta sequencing was performed on longitudinal blood samples from CLL patients receiving ibrutinib monotherapy. The patients were enrolled in a single-center, open-label phase 2 trial of ibrutinib monotherapy. On a MiSeq, deep resolution sequencing aimed for a depth between 1 in 1 million and 1 in 200,000 T cells, with each clonotype covered 10x on average. The immunoSEQ hsTCRB Kit was used to generate the TCR beta libraries. Per the authors' processing: ImmunoSEQ Data Assistant and ImmunoSEQ Analyzer were used for data analysis, and V, D and J genes were assigned according to IMGT definitions. Clonality, which ranges from 0 to 1, was calculated by subtracting the normalized Shannon entropy of productive rearrangement frequencies from one. Only overrepresented clonotypes making up at least 0.05% of each patient's repertoire were included in the public clonotype analysis. About a dozen repertoires from age-matched healthy donors, obtained from immuneACCESS, served as clonality controls. Held by TCRdb, this immuneACCESS table contains in-frame sequences only and omits some clones. Under half of the omission traces to an unresolved V gene where checked; the cause of the rest is unknown. From that table come the V and J calls and clone size; the DNA was used to work out D and trimming. For this sample there are about 140,000 clones; more than 75% appear just once. 6.5% to 8% of the sample is taken by the ten largest.

This sample comprised PBMCs, obtained after 36 months of ibrutinib treatment. The receptor comes from a human donor with chronic lymphocytic leukemia.

The base sequence is TGTGCCAGCAGTGGGACGGCCCCTAGTGGCTACACCTTC. The translation is CASSGTAPSGYTF. Recombination connected TRBV6-6 to TRBJ1-2; the D segment could be TRBD1, given 5 matching bases. The CDR3 runs 13 residues from the cysteine to the phenylalanine. Just CDR3 DNA is preserved here, 39 bases in frame from base 1. V drops 5 bases and J drops 7 bases, leaving 14 bases in between. The germline V gene (reference sequence) sets CDR1 to MNHNY and CDR2 to SVGAGI.